This T cell receptor (beta chain) was profiled in a study of Graves' ophthalmopathy and Graves' hyperthyroidism. Calling hyperthyroidism stable required that no ophthalmopathy show up within 18 months of follow-up. Participants with hyperthyroidism, aged 18 to 65, were newly diagnosed with under 2 months' duration. Many counts were recorded for this clonotype. Germline V gene sequence: CDR1 SQVTM, CDR2 ANQGSEA. The CDR3 is made up of 12 amino acids. Trimming pared 4 bases from V and 5 bases from J, leaving 11 bases between. For repertoire sequencing, the TCR beta CDR3 regions were amplified from RNA transcripts. HTBI-primed first-round RT-PCR preceded second-round multiplex PCR. Each CDR3 protein is one row after TCRdb ran MiXCR on the multiplex PCR reads. The data contain 680,000 or so distinct CDR3 sequences, 22% of them seen just once; the ten biggest clones take up more than 5.5%.

The rearrangement links TRBV29-1 to TRBJ1-1; D not resolved. This TCR was recovered from a woman in her late teens or twenties with stable Graves' hyperthyroidism. Some clones in this sample may be carry-over from other donors' samples. The specimen sequenced was peripheral blood. Written as DNA, the CDR3 is TGCAGCGTTGTTGTTCTGGTGACTGAAGCTTTCTTT. This gives the protein CSVVVLVTEAFF.